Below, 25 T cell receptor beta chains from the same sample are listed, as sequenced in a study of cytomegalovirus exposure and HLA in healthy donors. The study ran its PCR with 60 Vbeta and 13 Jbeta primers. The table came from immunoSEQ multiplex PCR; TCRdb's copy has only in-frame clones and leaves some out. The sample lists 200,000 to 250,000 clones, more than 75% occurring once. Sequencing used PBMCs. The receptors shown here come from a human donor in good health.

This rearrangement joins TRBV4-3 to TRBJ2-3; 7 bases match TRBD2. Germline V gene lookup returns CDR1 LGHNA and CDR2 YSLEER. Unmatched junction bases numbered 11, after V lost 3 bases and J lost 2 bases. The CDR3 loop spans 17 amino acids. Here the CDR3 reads CASSQMGGRANTDTQYF. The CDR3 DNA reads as TGCGCCAGCAGCCAGATGGGCGGGAGAGCGAACACAGATACGCAGTATTTT.

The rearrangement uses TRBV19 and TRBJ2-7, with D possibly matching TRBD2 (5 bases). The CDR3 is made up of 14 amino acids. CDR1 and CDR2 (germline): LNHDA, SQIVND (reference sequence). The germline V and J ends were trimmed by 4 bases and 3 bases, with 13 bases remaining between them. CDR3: CASSRTPSSYEQYF. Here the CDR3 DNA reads TGTGCCAGTAGTAGGACTCCATCGAGCTACGAGCAGTACTTC.

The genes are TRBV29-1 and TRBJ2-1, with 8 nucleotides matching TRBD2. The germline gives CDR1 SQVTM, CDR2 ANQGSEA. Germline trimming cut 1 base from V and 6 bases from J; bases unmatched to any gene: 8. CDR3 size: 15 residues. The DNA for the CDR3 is TGCAGCGTTGAAGGCGGCGGGAGGATTTTCAATGAGCAGTTCTTC. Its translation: CSVEGGGRIFNEQFF.

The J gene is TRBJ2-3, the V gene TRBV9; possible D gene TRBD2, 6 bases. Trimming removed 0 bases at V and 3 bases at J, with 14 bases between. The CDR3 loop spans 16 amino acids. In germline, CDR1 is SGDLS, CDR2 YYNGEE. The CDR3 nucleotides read TGTGCCAGCAGCGTAGGGTCGGGAGCTAGGACAGATACGCAGTATTTT. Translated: CASSVGSGARTDTQYF. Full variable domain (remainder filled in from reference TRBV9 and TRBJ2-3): DSGVTQTPKHLITATGQRVTLRCSPRSGDLSVYWYQQSLDQGLQFLIQYYNGEERAKGNILERFSAQQFPDLHSELNLSSLELGDSALYFCASSVGSGARTDTQYFGPGTRLTVL.

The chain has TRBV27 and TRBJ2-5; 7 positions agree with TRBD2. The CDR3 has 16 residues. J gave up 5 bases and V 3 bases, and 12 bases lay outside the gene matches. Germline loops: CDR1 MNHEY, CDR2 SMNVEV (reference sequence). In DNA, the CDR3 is TGTGCCAGCAGTTTTCCTAGCGGAGAGGAGTGGGAGACCCAGTACTTC. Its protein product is CASSFPSGEEWETQYF.

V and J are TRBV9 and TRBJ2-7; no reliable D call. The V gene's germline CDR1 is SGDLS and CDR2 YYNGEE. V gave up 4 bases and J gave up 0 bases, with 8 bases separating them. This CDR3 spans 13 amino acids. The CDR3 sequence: CASSSRSSYEQYF. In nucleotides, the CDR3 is TGTGCCAGCAGCTCACGTAGCTCCTACGAGCAGTACTTC.

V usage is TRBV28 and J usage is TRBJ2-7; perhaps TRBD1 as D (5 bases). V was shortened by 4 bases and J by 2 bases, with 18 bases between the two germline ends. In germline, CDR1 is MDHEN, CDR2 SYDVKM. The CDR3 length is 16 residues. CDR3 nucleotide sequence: TGTGCCAGCAGTTCGTATGGGCTGACAGAAACCTACGAGCAGTACTTC. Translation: CASSSYGLTETYEQYF.

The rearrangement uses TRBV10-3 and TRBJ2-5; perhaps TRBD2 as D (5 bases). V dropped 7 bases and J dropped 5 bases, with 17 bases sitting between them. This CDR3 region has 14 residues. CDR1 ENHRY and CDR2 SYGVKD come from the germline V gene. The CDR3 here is CAIKVDAREETQYF. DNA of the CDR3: TGTGCCATCAAGGTCGATGCGAGGGAGGAGACCCAGTACTTC.

Here the CDR3 reads CASSLAVDVRGWETQYF. The CDR3 bases are TGTGCCAGCAGCTTAGCCGTCGACGTCAGGGGGTGGGAGACCCAGTACTTC. J is TRBJ2-5 and V is TRBV7-9; 7 nucleotides agree with TRBD1. Germline-derived CDR1 and CDR2 are SEHNR and FQNEAQ (reference sequence). The CDR3 runs 17 residues. V was clipped by 0 bases and J by 5 bases; unmatched bases: 12.

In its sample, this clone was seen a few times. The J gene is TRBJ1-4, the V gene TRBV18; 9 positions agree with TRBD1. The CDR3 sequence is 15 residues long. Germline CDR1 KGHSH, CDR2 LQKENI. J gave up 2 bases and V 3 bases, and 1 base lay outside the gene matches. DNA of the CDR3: TGTGCCAGCTCACCCGGGACAGGGACTAATGAAAAACTGTTTTTT. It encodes CASSPGTGTNEKLFF.

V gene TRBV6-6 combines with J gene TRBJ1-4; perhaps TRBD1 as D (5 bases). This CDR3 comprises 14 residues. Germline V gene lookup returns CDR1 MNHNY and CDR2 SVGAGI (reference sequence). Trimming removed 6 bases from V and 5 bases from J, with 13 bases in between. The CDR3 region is CASRINRQNEKLFF. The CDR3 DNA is TGTGCCAGCAGGATAAATAGACAGAATGAAAAACTGTTTTTT.

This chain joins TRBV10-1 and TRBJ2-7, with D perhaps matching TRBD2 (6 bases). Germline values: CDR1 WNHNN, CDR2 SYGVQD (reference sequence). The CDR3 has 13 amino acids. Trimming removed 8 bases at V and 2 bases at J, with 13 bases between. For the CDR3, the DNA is TGCGCCAGCTCGTCGGGGGTAGCCTACGAGCAGTACTTC. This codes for CASSSGVAYEQYF.

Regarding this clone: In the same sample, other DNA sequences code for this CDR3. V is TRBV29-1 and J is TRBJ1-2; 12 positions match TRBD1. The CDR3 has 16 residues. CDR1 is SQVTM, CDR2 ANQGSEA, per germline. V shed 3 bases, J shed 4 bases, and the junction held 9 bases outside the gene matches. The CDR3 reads CSVEGQGALSTYGYTF. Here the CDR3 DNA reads TGCAGCGTTGAGGGACAGGGGGCCCTGAGTACCTATGGCTACACCTTC.

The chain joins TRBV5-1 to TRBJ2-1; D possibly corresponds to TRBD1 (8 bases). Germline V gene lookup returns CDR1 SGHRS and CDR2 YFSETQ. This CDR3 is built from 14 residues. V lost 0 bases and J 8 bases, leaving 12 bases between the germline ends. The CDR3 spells CASSLDRGGYEQFF. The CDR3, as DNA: TGCGCCAGCAGCTTGGACAGGGGGGGGTATGAGCAGTTCTTC. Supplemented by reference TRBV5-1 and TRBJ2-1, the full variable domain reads KAGVTQTPRYLIKTRGQQVTLSCSPISGHRSVSWYQQTPGQGLQFLFEYFSETQRNKGNFPGRFSGRQFSNSRSEMNVSTLELGDSALYLCASSLDRGGYEQFFGPGTRLTVL.

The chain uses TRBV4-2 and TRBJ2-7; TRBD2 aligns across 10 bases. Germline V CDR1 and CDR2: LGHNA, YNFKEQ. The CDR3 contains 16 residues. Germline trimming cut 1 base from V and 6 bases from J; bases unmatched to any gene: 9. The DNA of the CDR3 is TGTGCCAGCAGCCAAGGGGGTCTAGCGGGAGACTCCGAGCAGTACTTC. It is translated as CASSQGGLAGDSEQYF.

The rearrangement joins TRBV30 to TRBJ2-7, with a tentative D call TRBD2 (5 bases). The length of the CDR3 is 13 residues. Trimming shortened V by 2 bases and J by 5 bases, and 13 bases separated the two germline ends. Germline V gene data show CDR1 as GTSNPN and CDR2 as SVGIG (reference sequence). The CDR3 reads CAWSRTAIDEQYF. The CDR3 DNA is TGTGCCTGGAGTAGGACTGCCATCGACGAGCAGTACTTC.

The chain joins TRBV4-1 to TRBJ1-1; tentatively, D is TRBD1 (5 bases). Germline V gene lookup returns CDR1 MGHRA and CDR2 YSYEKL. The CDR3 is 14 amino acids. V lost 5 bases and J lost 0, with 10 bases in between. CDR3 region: CASSNRFMNTEAFF. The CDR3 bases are TGCGCCAGCAGCAACAGGTTCATGAACACTGAAGCTTTCTTT.

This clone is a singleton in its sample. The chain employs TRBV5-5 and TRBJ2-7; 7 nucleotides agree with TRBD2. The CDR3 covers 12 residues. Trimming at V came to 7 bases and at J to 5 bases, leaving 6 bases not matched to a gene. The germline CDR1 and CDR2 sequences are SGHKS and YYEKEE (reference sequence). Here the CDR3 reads CASQITSDEQYF. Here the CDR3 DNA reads TGTGCCAGCCAAATTACTAGCGACGAGCAGTACTTC.

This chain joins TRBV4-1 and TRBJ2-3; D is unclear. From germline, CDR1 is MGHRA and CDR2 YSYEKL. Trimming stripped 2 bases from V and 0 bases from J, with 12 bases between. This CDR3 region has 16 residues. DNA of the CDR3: TGCGCCAGCAGCCAAAGGTCCGCGACTAGCACAGATACGCAGTATTTT. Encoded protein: CASSQRSATSTDTQYF.

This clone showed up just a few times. CDR3 in DNA: TGCGCCAGCAGCTCCCTCGGGACTAGCGGAGGGGGGGATACGCAGTATTTT. This sequence encodes CASSSLGTSGGGDTQYF. J is TRBJ2-3 and V is TRBV5-1, with 11 nucleotides matching TRBD2. The germline V gene has CDR1 SGHRS and CDR2 YFSETQ. Losses at the gene ends were 3 bases for V and 6 bases for J; bases not matched to a gene: 12. The CDR3 is 17 amino acids.

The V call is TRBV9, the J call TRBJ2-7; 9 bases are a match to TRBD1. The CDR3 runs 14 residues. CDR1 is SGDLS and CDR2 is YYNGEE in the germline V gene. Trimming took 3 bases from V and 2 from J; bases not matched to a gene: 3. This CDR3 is CASSAGTGTYEQYF. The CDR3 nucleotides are TGTGCCAGCAGCGCCGGGACAGGGACCTACGAGCAGTACTTC.

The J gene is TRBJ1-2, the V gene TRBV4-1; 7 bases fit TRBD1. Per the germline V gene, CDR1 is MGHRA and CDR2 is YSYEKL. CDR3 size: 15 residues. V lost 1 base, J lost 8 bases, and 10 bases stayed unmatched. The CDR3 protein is CASSQGGQDRKGYTF. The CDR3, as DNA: TGCGCCAGCAGCCAAGGAGGACAGGATCGAAAGGGCTACACCTTC.

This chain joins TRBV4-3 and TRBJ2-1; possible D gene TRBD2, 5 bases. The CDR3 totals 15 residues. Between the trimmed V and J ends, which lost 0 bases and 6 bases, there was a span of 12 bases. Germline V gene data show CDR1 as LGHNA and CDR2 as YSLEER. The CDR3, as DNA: TGCGCCAGCAGCCAAGACGGGGTTTCCATCAATGAGCAGTTCTTC. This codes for CASSQDGVSINEQFF.

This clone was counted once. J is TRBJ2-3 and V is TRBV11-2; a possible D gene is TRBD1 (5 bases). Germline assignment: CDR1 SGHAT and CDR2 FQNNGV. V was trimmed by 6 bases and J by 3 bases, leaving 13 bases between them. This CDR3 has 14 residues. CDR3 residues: CASSLRQTTDTQYF. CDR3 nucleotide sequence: TGTGCCAGCAGTTTACGACAGACTACAGATACGCAGTATTTT.

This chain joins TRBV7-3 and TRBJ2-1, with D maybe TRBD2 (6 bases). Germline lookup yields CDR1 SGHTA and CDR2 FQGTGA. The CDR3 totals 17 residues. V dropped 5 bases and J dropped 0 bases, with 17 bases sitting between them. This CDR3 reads CASSRRGTGSSYNEQFF. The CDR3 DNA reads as TGTGCCAGCAGCCGCCGGGGGACGGGTAGCTCCTACAATGAGCAGTTCTTC.